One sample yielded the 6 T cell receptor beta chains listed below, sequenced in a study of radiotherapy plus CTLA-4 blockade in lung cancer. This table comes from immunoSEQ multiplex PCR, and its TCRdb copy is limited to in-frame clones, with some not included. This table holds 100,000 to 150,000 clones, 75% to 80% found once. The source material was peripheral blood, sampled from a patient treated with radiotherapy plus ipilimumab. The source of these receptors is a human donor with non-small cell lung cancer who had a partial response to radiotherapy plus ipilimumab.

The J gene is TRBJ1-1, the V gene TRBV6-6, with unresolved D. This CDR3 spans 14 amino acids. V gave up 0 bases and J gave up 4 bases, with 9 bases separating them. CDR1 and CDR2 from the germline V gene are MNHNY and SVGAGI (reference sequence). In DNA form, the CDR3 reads TGTGCCAGCAGTTACTCGGAGAGTCGCACTGAAGCTTTCTTT. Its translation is CASSYSESRTEAFF.

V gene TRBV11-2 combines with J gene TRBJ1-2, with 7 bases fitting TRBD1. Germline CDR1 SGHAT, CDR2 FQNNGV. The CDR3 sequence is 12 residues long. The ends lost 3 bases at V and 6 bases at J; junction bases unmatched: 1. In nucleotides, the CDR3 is TGTGCCAGCAGCTTCGGGACAGATGGCTACACCTTC. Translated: CASSFGTDGYTF.

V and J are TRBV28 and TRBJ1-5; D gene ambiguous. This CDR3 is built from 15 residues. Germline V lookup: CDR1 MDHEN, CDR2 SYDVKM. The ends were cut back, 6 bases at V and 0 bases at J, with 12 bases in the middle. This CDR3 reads CASSTRHNSNQPQHF. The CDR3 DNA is TGTGCCAGCAGCACACGACACAATAGCAATCAGCCCCAGCATTTT.

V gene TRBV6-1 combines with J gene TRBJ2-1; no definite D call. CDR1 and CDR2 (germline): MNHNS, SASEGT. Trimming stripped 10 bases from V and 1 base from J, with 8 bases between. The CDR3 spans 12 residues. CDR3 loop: CATAMSYNEQFF. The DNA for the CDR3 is TGTGCCACCGCTATGTCCTACAATGAGCAGTTCTTC.

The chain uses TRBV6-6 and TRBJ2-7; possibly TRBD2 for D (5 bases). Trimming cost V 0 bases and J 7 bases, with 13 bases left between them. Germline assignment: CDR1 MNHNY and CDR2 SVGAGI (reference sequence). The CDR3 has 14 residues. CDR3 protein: CASSYSPSRGEQYF. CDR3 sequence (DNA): TGTGCCAGCAGTTACTCCCCCAGCCGAGGGGAGCAGTACTTC.

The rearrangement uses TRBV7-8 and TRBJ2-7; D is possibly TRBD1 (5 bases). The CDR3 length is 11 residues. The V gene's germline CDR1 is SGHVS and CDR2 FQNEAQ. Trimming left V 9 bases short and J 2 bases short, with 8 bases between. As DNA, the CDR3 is TGTGCCAGTACAGGAACCTACGAGCAGTACTTC. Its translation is CASTGTYEQYF. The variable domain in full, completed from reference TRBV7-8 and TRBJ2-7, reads GAGVSQSPRYKVAKRGQDVALRCDPISGHVSLFWYQQALGQGPEFLTYFQNEAQLDKSGLPSDRFFAERPEGSVSTLKIQRTQQEDSAVYLCASTGTYEQYFGPGTRLTVT.